This TCR beta chain stems from a study of CXCR3-negative and CXCR3-positive naive CD8 T cells. A remark on this clonotype: The antigen remains unidentified.

Study outcomes and limitations: Naive cells, whether CXCR3-negative or CXCR3-positive, had similar TRBV-TRBJ usage, while memory cells differed. CXCR3-positive naive cells had TRB CDR3s that were more hydrophobic than CXCR3-negative naive cells had.

The CDR3 spans 12 residues. The germline gives CDR1 SQVTM, CDR2 ANQGSEA. 5' RACE with UMI labels generated the TRB cDNA libraries. TCRdb reanalyzed the 5' RACE reads, giving one entry per CDR3 protein sequence and no DNA. The data include roughly 140,000 distinct CDR3 sequences; the top ten clones carry around 0.3%. The sample was naive CXCR3+ CD8+ T cells from blood. Subset defined: CD45RO-CCR7+CD27+CD95- naive CD8+ T cells expressing CXCR3 (TNR3+). The TCR sequence derives from a human donor in good health. Some clones in this sample may be carry-over from other donors' samples. The chain uses TRBV29-1 and TRBJ1-1; TCRdb lists TRBD1, though no DNA is available to test this call. The CDR3 loop is CSVVQGGTEAFF.